This T cell receptor beta chain came from a study of T cells in Graves' hyperthyroidism and ophthalmopathy (dated by TCRdb to about 2019). Broadly, across the study: Peripheral blood samples were taken at the time of initial diagnosis, prior to any treatment. TCR V-J signatures able to tell the groups apart were searched for in a discovery cohort of some 97 patients, of whom roughly 42 had Graves' ophthalmopathy and 57 had stable Graves' hyperthyroidism. An independent validation cohort of around 19 hyperthyroidism patients and 17 patients who later progressed to ophthalmopathy tested prospective prediction of ophthalmopathy. The roughly 100 discovery patients were randomly divided into training and test sets at a 7:3 ratio. In over five Graves' hyperthyroidism patients, the study also compared T-cell repertoires from thyroid tissue with T-cell repertoires from blood. After sampling, hyperthyroidism patients received methimazole starting at 30 mg daily, and ophthalmopathy patients received high-dose intravenous methylprednisolone. TCR Vbeta CDR3 sequencing of some 140 peripheral blood samples (roughly 43 ophthalmopathy, 75 or so hyperthyroidism and around 17 progressor patients) is reported in the paper.

The investigation overall reported the following: Most expanded thyroid clonotypes (frequency above 0.001) were also detected in blood, a finding suggesting that blood repertoires may reflect thyroid immune responses. In cross-validation, a model built on a 13 V-J signature told ophthalmopathy apart from stable hyperthyroidism with approximately 91% sensitivity and roughly 81% specificity, and in testing the same model reached 80%/75%. In validation, progression to ophthalmopathy was predicted by the model with 70% to 71% sensitivity and around 75% specificity, a median of about 6 months before onset. Sample size was not statistically predetermined, and blinding of investigators to group allocation was not performed.

CDR1 and CDR2, looked up from the germline V gene (reference sequence), are LNHDA and SQIVND. Trimming removed 6 bases from V and 2 bases from J; the gene matches leave 6 bases unexplained. Including cysteine and phenylalanine, the CDR3 has 15 amino acids. The read is trimmed to its CDR3 DNA, 45 bases read in frame from base 1. A patient counted as having stable Graves' hyperthyroidism if no progression to ophthalmopathy occurred over 18 months of follow-up. The hyperthyroidism patients were between 18 and 65 years old and newly diagnosed, with a disease duration of less than 2 months. Patients with uncontrolled infections, other autoimmune diseases, pregnancy or lactation were excluded. Diagnoses were based on clinical symptoms, serum thyroxine and TRAb, thyroid ultrasound and orbital computed tomography. PBMCs were isolated from about 9.1 ml of fresh peripheral blood by Ficoll-Paque density gradient centrifugation. Total RNA was extracted with Trizol reagent, and quality was checked on an Agilent 2100 Bioanalyzer.

Details on this clonotype: The clone's antigen remains unknown. Base qualities are missing; no much larger clone stands one base away.

TCR beta CDR3 regions were amplified from RNA transcripts. For the first round of RT-PCR on the TCR CDR3, the HTBI primer set was used together with the Qiagen OneStep RT-PCR kit. A second multiplex PCR round built the libraries, followed by size selection and purification. Sequencing of the libraries was done on an Illumina HiSeq2000 using paired-end 100 bp reads. As for the original processing: Raw data were processed with SOAPnuke, discarding reads with adapters, uncalled bases, mean Phred below 15, or no exact constant-primer or identifier match. High-quality paired reads were merged using COPE v1.2.5, and each unique nucleotide sequence was defined as a clonotype. Clonotypes were aligned to IMGT TRBV, TRBD and TRBJ reference segments using MiTCR v1.1. The analysis included only V-J combinations with a frequency above 0.0001, which together covered over 98% of the repertoires. The TCS score was defined as F50 (clonal expansion) divided by E x V (chaos), with BLOSUM62-based TCRdist calculated between CDR3 peptides within each V-J. Welch's t-statistics and random forest reduced roughly 540 V-J features to 13, which were used in a naive Bayes classifier (R e1071). Thyroid-blood repertoire similarity was quantified with the Morisita-Horn index. TCRdb took the public reads, trimmed them with fastp at Q25, ran MiXCR for clone calling and kept in-frame beta chains. All rows with the same CDR3 protein become a single entry with the most common DNA and genes. The V and J calls shown here were made by TCRdb, not taken from the authors' results. For this sample there are hundreds of thousands of distinct CDR3 sequences; about two fifths appear just once. Approximately 10% of the sample is taken by the ten largest.

The specimen sequenced was blood. The TCR comes from a man between 18 and 35 years old with Graves' hyperthyroidism. This chain is built from TRBV19 and TRBJ1-2; 10 nucleotides in the junction match TRBD1. CDR3 protein: CASSTDRGPNYGYTF. DNA sequence: TGTGCCAGTAGCACTGACAGGGGGCCAAACTATGGCTACACCTTC. The reference TRBV19 and TRBJ1-2 proteins fill in what lies around the CDR3, so the full variable domain reads DGGITQSPKYLFRKEGQNVTLSCEQNLNHDAMYWYRQDPGQGLRLIYYSQIVNDFQKGDIAEGYSVSREKKESFPLTVTSAQKNPTAFYLCASSTDRGPNYGYTFGSGTRLTVV.